This record looks at one T cell receptor (beta chain) sequence and its context. Its specificity is unknown. A universal primer site and UMIs were added as TCR cDNA was made by 5'RACE template switching. TCRdb re-called the 5' RACE reads through MiXCR, storing one row per CDR3 protein. The sample yields 300,000 to 400,000 distinct CDR3 sequences, 8.5% to 10% seen once. This specimen comes from a study of T cells after yellow fever vaccination. Broader study findings: CD4 and CD8 compartments shared a small share of clonotypes, likely from convergent recombination.

The trim removed 5 bases at V and 4 bases at J, leaving 5 bases unmatched. The V gene's germline CDR1 is KGHSH and CDR2 LQKENI. The CDR3 consists of 15 residues. The gene calls are TRBV18 and TRBJ2-7; TRBD2 aligns across 13 bases. The clonotype was recovered from a man in his late teens or twenties who received the YFV17D yellow fever vaccine. Source: PBMCs, taken on the day of the first yellow fever vaccination. CDR3 coding DNA: TGTGCCAGCTCAGCCGGGACTAGCGGGGCTTACGAGCAGTACGTC. It encodes CASSAGTSGAYEQYV.